This T cell receptor (beta chain) was profiled in a study of blood T cell repertoires in COVID-19. The CDR3 extends over 15 amino acids. CDR1 and CDR2 (germline): SNHLY, FYNNEI. The V end was cut by 4 bases, the J end by 4 bases, with 14 bases between. Profiling relied on immunoSEQ multiplex PCR, and the TCRdb table lists in-frame clones only, not all of them. The table has roughly 70,000 clones, over 75% seen once. The receptor comes from a woman aged 55-70 years with acute or convalescent COVID-19. What was sequenced was peripheral blood. The gene calls are TRBV2 and TRBJ1-5, with a possible D match to TRBD1 (5 bases). CDR3 in DNA: TGTGCCAGCAGTGGAATAGGGGTTGGAAATCAGCCCCAGCATTTT. It translates to CASSGIGVGNQPQHF.